This T cell receptor beta chain emerged from a study of T cell responses to AZD1222 COVID-19 vaccine. The study, taken as a whole, reports: Donors skewed white British and female; clonal diversity was possibly underestimated. An increase in Spike-specific TCR breadth and depth was observed after two AZD1222 doses. Repertoire sampling was restricted to post-peak T cell response timepoints.

Worth noting for this clone: Antigen unknown.

The table came from immunoSEQ multiplex PCR; TCRdb's copy has only in-frame clones and leaves some out. The table shows around 120,000 clones, with around 93% occurring only once. This specimen consisted of peripheral blood, obtained 28 days after the second AZD1222 dose. This sequence was found in an adult who received the AZD1222 COVID-19 vaccine.

The CDR3 sequence: CASSLPRTGLNTEAFF. Here the CDR3 DNA reads TGTGCCAGTAGTCTACCTCGGACAGGCTTGAACACTGAAGCTTTCTTT. V usage is TRBV19 and J usage is TRBJ1-1; the match to TRBD1 covers 7 bases. The CDR3 runs to 16 residues. The germline V gene encodes CDR1 LNHDA and CDR2 SQIVND (reference sequence). Germline trimming cut 5 bases from V and 0 bases from J; bases unmatched to any gene: 9.